Below are 13 T cell receptor beta chains sequenced from a single sample in a study of STAT3 mutations in large granular lymphocyte leukemia. Whole-study findings and limits: In T-cell large granular lymphocyte leukemia, about half of patients showed multiple immunodominant subclonotypes.

Sequenced by immunoSEQ multiplex PCR; TCRdb stores in-frame clones only, minus some. The sample has thousands of clones; 92% are singletons. These receptors' targets are unknown. Sample: peripheral blood mononuclear cells. These receptors originate from a man aged 55 to 69 with T-cell large granular lymphocyte leukemia. Some clones in this sample may be carry-over from other donors' samples.

This clone was recorded only once. V is TRBV5-1 and J is TRBJ1-6, with D perhaps matching TRBD1 (5 bases). The CDR3 is 17 residues long. V lost 4 bases and J lost 7, with 21 bases in between. Per germline, CDR1 SGHRS and CDR2 YFSETQ. The CDR3 DNA reads as TGCGCCAGCAGCCAGACAATCCCGGGGGTAGGCAATTCACCCCTCCACTTT. Translated: CASSQTIPGVGNSPLHF.

The chain has TRBV7-6 and TRBJ2-1; no reliable D call. Trimming cost V 0 bases and J 7 bases, with 7 bases left between them. Germline lookup yields CDR1 SGHVS and CDR2 FNYEAQ. The length of the CDR3 is 13 residues. The CDR3 spells CASSLARENEQFF. CDR3 nucleotides: TGTGCCAGCAGCTTAGCGCGAGAAAATGAGCAGTTCTTC.

The chain is built from TRBV5-1 and TRBJ2-3; TRBD2 might be the D (5 bases). Between the trimmed V and J ends, which lost 4 bases and 6 bases, there was a span of 6 bases. Germline V gene sequence: CDR1 SGHRS, CDR2 YFSETQ. The CDR3 runs 11 residues. CDR3 loop: CASSPGDTQYF. The CDR3 nucleotides are TGCGCCAGCAGCCCGGGGGATACGCAGTATTTT.

V is TRBV5-1 and J is TRBJ2-5; TRBD2 agrees at 7 bases. Germline V gene data show CDR1 as SGHRS and CDR2 as YFSETQ. The CDR3 is 15 amino acids. V shed 1 base and J 2 bases; nucleotides not matched to a gene: 5. The CDR3 DNA follows: TGCGCCAGCAGCTTGTTCGGGGGGTCGCAAGAGACCCAGTACTTC. It specifies CASSLFGGSQETQYF.

The chain links TRBV27 to TRBJ1-2; D gene ambiguous. There are 18 residues in the CDR3. Trimming removed 7 bases at V and 2 bases at J, with 26 bases between. Germline V gene lookup returns CDR1 MNHEY and CDR2 SMNVEV (reference sequence). As DNA, the CDR3 is TGTGCCAGCACTACCATCGGTCTCCCCTTAGATGGGAACTATGGCTACACCTTC. Residues: CASTTIGLPLDGNYGYTF.

The CDR3 loop reads CASSPQGGETYGYTF. The CDR3 DNA follows: TGTGCCAGCAGTCCCCAGGGAGGGGAAACCTATGGCTACACCTTC. This sequence joins TRBV28 and TRBJ1-2; possible D gene TRBD1, 5 bases. The CDR3 loop spans 15 amino acids. V lost 5 bases, J lost 4 bases, and 17 bases lay in between. The V gene's germline CDR1 is MDHEN and CDR2 SYDVKM.

This chain joins TRBV6-6 and TRBJ1-2; TRBD1 might be the D (5 bases). This CDR3 region has 12 residues. V shed 7 bases and J shed 3 bases, with 9 bases lying between them. CDR1 and CDR2 from the germline V gene are MNHNY and SVGAGI (reference sequence). CDR3 region: CASTPGDYGYTF. Here the CDR3 DNA reads TGTGCCAGCACCCCGGGGGACTATGGCTACACCTTC.

The rearrangement uses TRBV10-2 and TRBJ2-7, with D tentatively TRBD1 or TRBD2 (5 bases each). There are 16 residues in the CDR3. Germline V gene lookup returns CDR1 WSHSY and CDR2 SAAADI. With 2 bases removed from V and 2 bases from J, the gap between germline ends came to 16 bases. DNA of the CDR3: TGCGCCAGCAGTGAGGCCCTACCGGGACGGACCTACGAGCAGTACTTC. Translation: CASSEALPGRTYEQYF.

In its sample, this clone was seen once. The chain uses TRBV7-2 and TRBJ2-5, with 8 bases lining up with TRBD2. The CDR3 covers 16 residues. The junction had 5 bases not matched to a gene; V was cut back by 0 bases and J by 2 bases. Germline values: CDR1 SGHTA, CDR2 FQGNSA. For the CDR3, the DNA is TGTGCCAGCAGCTTAGCGGCGGGAGGCGGGCAAGAGACCCAGTACTTC. Protein sequence: CASSLAAGGGQETQYF.

This clone was counted a single time. V and J are TRBV5-1 and TRBJ2-5; TRBD2 matches 13 bases. The CDR3 spans 16 residues. Per the germline V gene, CDR1 is SGHRS and CDR2 is YFSETQ. J lost 2 bases, V lost 4 bases, and 5 bases had no gene match. The CDR3 sequence is CASSLGLAGDQETQYF. The CDR3 DNA sequence: TGCGCCAGCAGCCTAGGACTAGCGGGAGATCAAGAGACCCAGTACTTC.

This chain links TRBV19 with TRBJ1-1; D gene ambiguous. The CDR3 totals 17 residues. Germline values: CDR1 LNHDA, CDR2 SQIVND (reference sequence). V was trimmed by 4 bases and J by 0 bases, leaving 18 bases between them. In nucleotides, the CDR3 is TGTGCCAGTAGTAGCCCGCGAGGGCCTAATATGAACACTGAAGCTTTCTTT. As protein: CASSSPRGPNMNTEAFF.

This clone occurred once. The chain employs TRBV5-6 and TRBJ1-3; D uncertain. The V gene lost 0 bases and the J gene lost 0 bases, with 16 bases spanning the gap. The CDR3 totals 18 residues. CDR1 and CDR2 from the germline V gene are SGHDT and YYEEEE. CDR3 sequence reads: CASSLGEVRRSSGNTIYF. The CDR3 nucleotides read TGTGCCAGCAGCTTGGGAGAGGTCCGGAGGAGCTCTGGAAACACCATATATTTT.

This chain uses TRBV19 with TRBJ2-7; D remains ambiguous. Germline V lookup: CDR1 LNHDA, CDR2 SQIVND (reference sequence). Trimming left V 4 bases short and J 5 bases short, with 15 bases between. This CDR3 comprises 14 residues. Here the CDR3 DNA reads TGTGCCAGTAGTAAGACTGCCCTCCTCCACGAGCAGTACTTC. Its protein product is CASSKTALLHEQYF.